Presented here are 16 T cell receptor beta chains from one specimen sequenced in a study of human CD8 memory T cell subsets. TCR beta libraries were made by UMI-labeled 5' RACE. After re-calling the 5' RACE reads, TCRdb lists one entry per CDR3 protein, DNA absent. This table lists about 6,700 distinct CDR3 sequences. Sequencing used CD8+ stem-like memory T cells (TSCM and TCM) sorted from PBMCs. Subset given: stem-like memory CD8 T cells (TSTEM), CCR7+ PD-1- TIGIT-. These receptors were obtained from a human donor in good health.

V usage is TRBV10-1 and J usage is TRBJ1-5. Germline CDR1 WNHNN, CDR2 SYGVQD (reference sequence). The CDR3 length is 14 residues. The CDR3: CASSDLFIIQPQHF.

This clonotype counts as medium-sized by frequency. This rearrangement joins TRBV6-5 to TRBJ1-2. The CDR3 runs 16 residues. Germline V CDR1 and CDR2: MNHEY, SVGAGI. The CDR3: CASSYGIGEDGYGYTF.

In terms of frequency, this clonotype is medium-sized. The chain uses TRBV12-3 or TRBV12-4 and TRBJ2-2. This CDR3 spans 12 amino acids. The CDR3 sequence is CASSLGTGELFF.

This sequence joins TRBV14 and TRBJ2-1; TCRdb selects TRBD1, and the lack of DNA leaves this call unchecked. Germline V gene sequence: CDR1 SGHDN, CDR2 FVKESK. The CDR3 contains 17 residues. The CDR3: CASSQPYGKGSYNEQFF.

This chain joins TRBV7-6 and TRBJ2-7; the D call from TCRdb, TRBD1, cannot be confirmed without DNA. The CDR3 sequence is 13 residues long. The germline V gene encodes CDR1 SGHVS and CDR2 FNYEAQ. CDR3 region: CASSPTGTYEQYF.

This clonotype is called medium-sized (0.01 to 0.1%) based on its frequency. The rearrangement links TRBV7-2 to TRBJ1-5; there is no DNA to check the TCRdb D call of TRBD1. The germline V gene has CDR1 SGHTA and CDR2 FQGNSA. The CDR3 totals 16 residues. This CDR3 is CASSWGGDRRNQPQHF.

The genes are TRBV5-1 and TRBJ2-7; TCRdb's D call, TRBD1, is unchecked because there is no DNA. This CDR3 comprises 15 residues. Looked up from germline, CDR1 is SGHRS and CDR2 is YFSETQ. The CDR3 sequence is CASSLRDRVIDEQYF. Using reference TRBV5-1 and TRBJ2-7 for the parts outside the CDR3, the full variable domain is KAGVTQTPRYLIKTRGQQVTLSCSPISGHRSVSWYQQTPGQGLQFLFEYFSETQRNKGNFPGRFSGRQFSNSRSEMNVSTLELGDSALYLCASSLRDRVIDEQYFGPGTRLTVT.

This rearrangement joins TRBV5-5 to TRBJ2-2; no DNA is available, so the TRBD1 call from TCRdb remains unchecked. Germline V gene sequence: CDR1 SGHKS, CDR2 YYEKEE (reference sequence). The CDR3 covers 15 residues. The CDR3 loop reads CASSRGWDFNGELFF. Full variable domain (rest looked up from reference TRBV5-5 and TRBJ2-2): DAGVTQSPTHLIKTRGQQVTLRCSPISGHKSVSWYQQVLGQGPQFIFQYYEKEERGRGNFPDRFSARQFPNYSSELNVNALLLGDSALYLCASSRGWDFNGELFFGEGSRLTVL.

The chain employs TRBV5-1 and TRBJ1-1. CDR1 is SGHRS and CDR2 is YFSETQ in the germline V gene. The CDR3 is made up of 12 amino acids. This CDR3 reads CASSEYGTEAFF. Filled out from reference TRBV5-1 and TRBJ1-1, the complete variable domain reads KAGVTQTPRYLIKTRGQQVTLSCSPISGHRSVSWYQQTPGQGLQFLFEYFSETQRNKGNFPGRFSGRQFSNSRSEMNVSTLELGDSALYLCASSEYGTEAFFGQGTRLTVV.

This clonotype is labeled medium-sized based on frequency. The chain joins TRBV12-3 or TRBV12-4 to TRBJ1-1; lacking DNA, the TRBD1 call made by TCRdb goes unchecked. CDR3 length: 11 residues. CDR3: CASSLGVEAFF.

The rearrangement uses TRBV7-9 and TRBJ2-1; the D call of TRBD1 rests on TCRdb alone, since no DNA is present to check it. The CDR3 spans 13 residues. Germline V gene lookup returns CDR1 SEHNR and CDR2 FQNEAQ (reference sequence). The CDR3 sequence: CASSPDRDDEQFF.

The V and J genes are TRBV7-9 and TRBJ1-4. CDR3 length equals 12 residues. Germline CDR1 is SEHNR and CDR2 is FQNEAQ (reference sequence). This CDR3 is CASSQAYEKLFF.

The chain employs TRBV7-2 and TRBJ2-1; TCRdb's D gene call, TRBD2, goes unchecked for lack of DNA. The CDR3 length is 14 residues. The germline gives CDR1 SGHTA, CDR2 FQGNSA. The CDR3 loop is CASGGTRASNEQFF.

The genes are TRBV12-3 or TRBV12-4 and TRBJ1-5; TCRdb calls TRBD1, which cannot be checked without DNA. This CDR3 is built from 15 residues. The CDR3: CASSLVPGGNQPQHF.

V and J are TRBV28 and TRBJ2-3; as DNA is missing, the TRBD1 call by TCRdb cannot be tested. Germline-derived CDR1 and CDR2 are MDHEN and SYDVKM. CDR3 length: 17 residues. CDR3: CASSLFPRAGDTDTQYF.

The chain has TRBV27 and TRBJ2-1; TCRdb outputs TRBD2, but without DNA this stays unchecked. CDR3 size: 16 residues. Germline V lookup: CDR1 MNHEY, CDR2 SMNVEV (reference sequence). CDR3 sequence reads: CASGTGTSAIGHEQFF.